A selection of T cell receptor beta chains follows, all from one sample in a study of early T cells in non-severe SARS-CoV-2 infection. In TCRdb, the 5' RACE reads were re-called with MiXCR into one record per CDR3 protein. There are 80,000 or so distinct CDR3 sequences in the sample; over 12% occur only once, and 3% lies in the top ten. The sample taken for sequencing was whole blood. These receptor sequences come from an adult who was a healthcare worker with PCR-confirmed SARS-CoV-2 infection or an uninfected control (not recorded which). CDR3s include the opening cysteine and the closing phenylalanine or tryptophan. The D gene is left open where the match is weak. Clone size is shown for a subset of rows, as once, few, many or a class of expanded clone.

j_call | v_call | d_call | clone_size | cdr3_length | cdr3_nt | cdr3_aa
TRBJ2-7 | TRBV29-1 | TRBD2 | few | 12 | TGCAGCGTTGGTAGCGGGAGTTACGAGCAGTACTTC | CSVGSGSYEQYF
TRBJ2-3 | TRBV12-3/TRBV12-4 | TRBD2 | few | 18 | TGTGCCAGCAGTTTATCGCGACTAGCGGGACCTAGCACAGATACGCAGTATTTT | CASSLSRLAGPSTDTQYF
TRBJ1-2 | TRBV28 | NA | NA | 12 | TGTGCCAGCGGGGGGGGTAACTATGGCTACACCTTC | CASGGGNYGYTF
TRBJ2-3 | TRBV4-1 | NA | many | 14 | TGCGCCAGCAGCCGCCGATTAGGGACAGATACGCAGTATTTT | CASSRRLGTDTQYF
TRBJ2-1 | TRBV11-3 | TRBD2 | few | 14 | TGTGCCAGCAAGCGGGAGGGGACCTACAATGAGCAGTTCTTC | CASKREGTYNEQFF
TRBJ2-2 | TRBV5-4 | NA | NA | 15 | TGTGCCAGCAGCTTGTGGGGGGGCCGATCCGGGGAGCTGTTTTTT | CASSLWGGRSGELFF
TRBJ2-2 | TRBV27 | NA | NA | 15 | TGTGCCAGCGGCACTAGAATAATTCTCGCCGGGGAGCTGTTTTTT | CASGTRIILAGELFF
TRBJ2-3 | TRBV29-1 | TRBD2 | NA | 18 | TGCAGCGTTGAAGTAGTTAGCGGGAGGACAGCTAGCACAGATACGCAGTATTTT | CSVEVVSGRTASTDTQYF
TRBJ2-7 | TRBV14 | TRBD1 | few | 15 | TGTGCCAGCAGCACACCGAGGACAGGGGGCCACGAGCAGTACTTC | CASSTPRTGGHEQYF
TRBJ1-5 | TRBV20-1 | TRBD1 | NA | 14 | TGCAGTGCTAGAGCGGGACAGGTCAATCAGCCCCAGCTTTTT | CSARAGQVNQPQLF
TRBJ2-5 | TRBV4-2 | NA | NA | 15 | TGTGCCAGCAGCCTGTTGGGACTGCCCCAAGAGACCCAGTACTTC | CASSLLGLPQETQYF
TRBJ1-2 | TRBV7-9 | NA | NA | 18 | TGTGCCAGCAGCGGAGTGTACCCTGGACCGACTCTTCTCTATGGCTACACCTTC | CASSGVYPGPTLLYGYTF
TRBJ1-5 | TRBV28 | NA | few | 12 | TGTGCCAGCTGGACAGTCAATCAGCCCCAGCATTTT | CASWTVNQPQHF
TRBJ2-7 | TRBV3-1 | NA | NA | 16 | TGTGCCAGCAGCCAGGAGGGGGGCTCCCTGTCCTACGAGCAGTACTTC | CASSQEGGSLSYEQYF
TRBJ2-2 | TRBV5-1 | NA | NA | 17 | TGCGCCAGCAGCTCTGGCTTGGGACTCTCCGGCCCCGGGGAGCTGTTTTTT | CASSSGLGLSGPGELFF